This is a list of T cell receptor beta chains from one sample in a study of T cell repertoires in cytomegalovirus infection. TCRdb ran MiXCR on the reads and lists one entry per CDR3 protein. This table has about 320,000 distinct CDR3 sequences, around 9.5% appearing once. Sample: PBMCs. The receptors were sampled from a human donor in good health (CMV status not recorded). Some clones in this sample may be carry-over from other donors' samples. The CDR3 runs from the conserved cysteine through the conserved F or W. Fields, in order: J gene, CDR3 length, clone size, V gene, D gene, CDR3 protein, CDR3 DNA. A D gene is named only where the DNA matches it firmly. Only some rows state a clone size, as once, few, many or a class for expanded clones.

j_gene: TRBJ1-1; len: 16; abundance: many; v_gene: TRBV7-8; d_gene: -; CDR3aa: CASSLVDYREETEAFF; CDR3nt: TGTGCCAGCAGCTTAGTAGACTACAGGGAGGAAACTGAAGCTTTCTTT
j_gene: TRBJ2-7; len: 15; abundance: few; v_gene: TRBV18; d_gene: -; CDR3aa: CASSPPLRPGWEQYF; CDR3nt: TGTGCCAGCTCACCACCCCTCCGCCCTGGCTGGGAGCAGTACTTC
j_gene: TRBJ1-4; len: 17; abundance: many; v_gene: TRBV7-8; d_gene: -; CDR3aa: CASSLGFRGQINEKLFF; CDR3nt: TGTGCCAGCAGCTTAGGCTTTCGTGGACAGATTAATGAAAAACTGTTTTTT
j_gene: TRBJ2-3; len: 15; abundance: many; v_gene: TRBV7-2; d_gene: -; CDR3aa: CASSLAGGRTDTQYF; CDR3nt: TGTGCCAGCAGCTTAGCGGGGGGGCGAACAGATACGCAGTATTTT
j_gene: TRBJ1-1; len: 13; abundance: many; v_gene: TRBV7-9; d_gene: -; CDR3aa: CASSFSTNTEAFF; CDR3nt: TGTGCCAGCAGCTTCAGCACCAACACTGAAGCTTTCTTT
j_gene: TRBJ1-2; len: 12; abundance: many; v_gene: TRBV7-2; d_gene: TRBD1; CDR3aa: CASSLTRDRAYF; CDR3nt: TGTGCCAGCAGCTTAACCCGGGACAGGGCTTACTTC
j_gene: TRBJ2-1; len: 13; abundance: many; v_gene: TRBV7-2; d_gene: -; CDR3aa: CASSWDSYNEQFF; CDR3nt: TGTGCCAGCAGCTGGGACTCCTACAATGAGCAGTTCTTC
j_gene: TRBJ1-2; len: 15; abundance: -; v_gene: TRBV7-2; d_gene: -; CDR3aa: CASSTLETNNYGYTF; CDR3nt: TGTGCCAGCAGTACTTTAGAGACAAATAACTATGGCTACACCTTC
j_gene: TRBJ2-1; len: 18; abundance: many; v_gene: TRBV28; d_gene: -; CDR3aa: CASINTGGSWRSYNEQFF; CDR3nt: TGTGCCAGCATCAATACCGGGGGCAGCTGGAGGTCCTACAATGAGCAGTTCTTC
j_gene: TRBJ2-5; len: 13; abundance: many; v_gene: TRBV7-6; d_gene: -; CDR3aa: CASSLLYQETQYF; CDR3nt: TGTGCCAGCAGCCTTCTGTACCAAGAGACCCAGTACTTC
j_gene: TRBJ2-1; len: 15; abundance: -; v_gene: TRBV7-3; d_gene: TRBD2; CDR3aa: CASSLIAGAQNEQFF; CDR3nt: TGTGCCAGCAGCTTAATAGCGGGGGCTCAGAATGAGCAGTTCTTC
j_gene: TRBJ2-7; len: 13; abundance: few; v_gene: TRBV6-5; d_gene: -; CDR3aa: CASSYYRADEQYF; CDR3nt: TGTGCCAGCAGTTACTATCGGGCGGACGAGCAGTACTTC
j_gene: TRBJ2-5; len: 17; abundance: many; v_gene: TRBV12-3/TRBV12-4; d_gene: -; CDR3aa: CASRAGLGGDFQETQYF; CDR3nt: TGTGCCAGCAGAGCAGGACTAGGGGGCGACTTTCAAGAGACCCAGTACTTC
j_gene: TRBJ1-5; len: 15; abundance: few; v_gene: TRBV7-2; d_gene: TRBD1; CDR3aa: CASSFWGQGVAPQHF; CDR3nt: TGTGCCAGCAGCTTCTGGGGACAGGGGGTTGCGCCCCAGCATTTT
j_gene: TRBJ1-1; len: 15; abundance: -; v_gene: TRBV5-1; d_gene: TRBD1; CDR3aa: CASSTRQGIGTEAFF; CDR3nt: TGCGCCAGCAGCACCCGACAGGGGATTGGCACTGAAGCTTTCTTT
j_gene: TRBJ2-1; len: 13; abundance: few; v_gene: TRBV4-1; d_gene: -; CDR3aa: CASSQVTGNEQFF; CDR3nt: TGCGCCAGCAGCCAAGTCACAGGGAATGAGCAGTTCTTC
j_gene: TRBJ2-2; len: 14; abundance: -; v_gene: TRBV20-1; d_gene: -; CDR3aa: CSARESSVTGELFF; CDR3nt: TGCAGTGCCAGGGAGAGCTCCGTGACCGGGGAGCTGTTTTTT
j_gene: TRBJ2-6; len: 18; abundance: many; v_gene: TRBV24-1; d_gene: TRBD2; CDR3aa: CATSDPAGGPPGANVLTF; CDR3nt: TGTGCCACCAGTGACCCAGCGGGAGGGCCACCTGGGGCCAACGTCCTGACTTTC
j_gene: TRBJ2-1; len: 15; abundance: many; v_gene: TRBV7-8; d_gene: TRBD2; CDR3aa: CASSPTSGGAGEQFF; CDR3nt: TGTGCCAGCAGCCCCACTAGCGGGGGGGCAGGTGAGCAGTTCTTC
j_gene: TRBJ2-3; len: 15; abundance: many; v_gene: TRBV15; d_gene: -; CDR3aa: CATSRDRRNTDTQYF; CDR3nt: TGTGCCACCAGCAGAGATAGGCGGAACACAGATACGCAGTATTTT
j_gene: TRBJ1-1; len: 14; abundance: few; v_gene: TRBV18; d_gene: -; CDR3aa: CASSDQGINTEAFF; CDR3nt: TGTGCCAGCTCAGACCAGGGGATCAACACTGAAGCTTTCTTT
j_gene: TRBJ2-1; len: 18; abundance: few; v_gene: TRBV3-1; d_gene: TRBD2; CDR3aa: CASSLPRGTSGSLHEQFF; CDR3nt: TGTGCCAGCAGCCTTCCTCGAGGGACTAGCGGGAGTCTCCATGAGCAGTTCTTC
j_gene: TRBJ2-1; len: 15; abundance: many; v_gene: TRBV15; d_gene: TRBD2; CDR3aa: CATSILAGGNNEQFF; CDR3nt: TGTGCCACCAGCATACTAGCGGGGGGGAACAATGAGCAGTTCTTC
j_gene: TRBJ1-6; len: 13; abundance: -; v_gene: TRBV9; d_gene: -; CDR3aa: CASGTRVGSPLHF; CDR3nt: TGTGCTAGCGGCACCAGGGTGGGTTCACCCCTCCACTTT
j_gene: TRBJ2-5; len: 14; abundance: many; v_gene: TRBV7-2; d_gene: -; CDR3aa: CASSLYRQEETQYF; CDR3nt: TGTGCCAGCAGCTTATACAGGCAGGAAGAGACCCAGTACTTC
j_gene: TRBJ2-4; len: 17; abundance: few; v_gene: TRBV20-1; d_gene: -; CDR3aa: CSAVRDSRNLAKNIQYF; CDR3nt: TGCAGTGCTGTTAGAGATAGTCGGAATTTAGCCAAAAACATTCAGTACTTC
j_gene: TRBJ2-1; len: 16; abundance: many; v_gene: TRBV7-2; d_gene: TRBD2; CDR3aa: CASSRIWAGGSNEQFF; CDR3nt: TGTGCCAGCAGCCGAATATGGGCGGGAGGGTCGAATGAGCAGTTCTTC
j_gene: TRBJ2-4; len: 15; abundance: -; v_gene: TRBV2; d_gene: -; CDR3aa: CASSSGRFAKNIQYF; CDR3nt: TGTGCCAGCTCAAGCGGACGCTTTGCCAAAAACATTCAGTACTTC
j_gene: TRBJ2-1; len: 16; abundance: many; v_gene: TRBV29-1; d_gene: TRBD2; CDR3aa: CSVREGGDSSYNEQFF; CDR3nt: TGCAGCGTTCGCGAGGGAGGGGATAGCTCCTACAATGAGCAGTTCTTC
j_gene: TRBJ2-7; len: 13; abundance: many; v_gene: TRBV20-1; d_gene: -; CDR3aa: CSARVKASYEQYF; CDR3nt: TGCAGTGCTAGAGTCAAAGCCTCCTACGAGCAGTACTTC
j_gene: TRBJ1-1; len: 14; abundance: many; v_gene: TRBV12-3/TRBV12-4; d_gene: -; CDR3aa: CASRLDSLNTEAFF; CDR3nt: TGTGCCAGCAGACTGGACAGCCTGAACACTGAAGCTTTCTTT
j_gene: TRBJ1-3; len: 15; abundance: few; v_gene: TRBV11-2; d_gene: -; CDR3aa: CASSFGPSSGNTIYF; CDR3nt: TGTGCCAGCAGCTTTGGCCCGAGCTCTGGAAACACCATATATTTT
j_gene: TRBJ1-1; len: 11; abundance: many; v_gene: TRBV7-9; d_gene: -; CDR3aa: CASTREAEAFF; CDR3nt: TGTGCCAGCACCCGGGAGGCCGAAGCTTTCTTT
j_gene: TRBJ2-5; len: 13; abundance: few; v_gene: TRBV12-3/TRBV12-4; d_gene: -; CDR3aa: CASSLRTPGTQYF; CDR3nt: TGTGCCAGCAGTTTAAGGACCCCAGGGACCCAGTACTTC
j_gene: TRBJ1-2; len: 15; abundance: -; v_gene: TRBV2; d_gene: -; CDR3aa: CASSMSGLLDYGYTF; CDR3nt: TGTGCCAGCAGTATGTCAGGTCTTTTGGACTATGGCTACACCTTC
j_gene: TRBJ2-7; len: 14; abundance: few; v_gene: TRBV30; d_gene: -; CDR3aa: CAWSDGTVSYEQYF; CDR3nt: TGTGCCTGGAGTGATGGGACTGTCTCCTACGAGCAGTACTTC
j_gene: TRBJ1-1; len: 16; abundance: few; v_gene: TRBV7-6; d_gene: TRBD1; CDR3aa: CASSLAGTGPNTEAFF; CDR3nt: TGTGCCAGCAGCTTAGCTGGGACAGGTCCGAACACTGAAGCTTTCTTT
j_gene: TRBJ1-4; len: 14; abundance: -; v_gene: TRBV28; d_gene: -; CDR3aa: CASSLNGSPPKLFF; CDR3nt: TGTGCCAGCAGTTTAAATGGCAGCCCCCCAAAACTGTTTTTT
j_gene: TRBJ2-1; len: 14; abundance: once; v_gene: TRBV9; d_gene: TRBD2; CDR3aa: CASSTRETSGGLIF; CDR3nt: TGTGCCAGCAGCACAAGAGAAACATCGGGGGGGCTCATCTTC
j_gene: TRBJ2-5; len: 13; abundance: few; v_gene: TRBV11-2; d_gene: -; CDR3aa: CASSQDRQETQYF; CDR3nt: TGTGCCAGCAGCCAGGACAGACAAGAGACCCAGTACTTC
j_gene: TRBJ1-2; len: 17; abundance: few; v_gene: TRBV7-2; d_gene: -; CDR3aa: CASSFRISDPLLRGYTF; CDR3nt: TGTGCCAGCAGCTTTAGGATCTCGGACCCACTGCTGAGGGGCTACACCTTC
j_gene: TRBJ1-2; len: 12; abundance: many; v_gene: TRBV5-4; d_gene: -; CDR3aa: CASSLGFGGYTF; CDR3nt: TGTGCCAGCAGCTTGGGCTTCGGGGGCTACACCTTC
j_gene: TRBJ2-1; len: 15; abundance: few; v_gene: TRBV28; d_gene: -; CDR3aa: CASSLASFTYNEQFF; CDR3nt: TGTGCCAGCAGTTTAGCTAGCTTTACCTACAATGAGCAGTTCTTC
j_gene: TRBJ2-7; len: 15; abundance: many; v_gene: TRBV12-3/TRBV12-4; d_gene: -; CDR3aa: CASSLQKGYVHEQYF; CDR3nt: TGTGCCAGCAGTTTACAAAAGGGATATGTCCACGAGCAGTACTTC
j_gene: TRBJ2-1; len: 15; abundance: many; v_gene: TRBV6-5; d_gene: TRBD1; CDR3aa: CASSYWGQGSNEQFF; CDR3nt: TGTGCCAGCAGTTACTGGGGACAGGGGTCGAATGAGCAGTTCTTC
j_gene: TRBJ2-1; len: 15; abundance: -; v_gene: TRBV7-2; d_gene: TRBD2; CDR3aa: CASSSLAGGRNEQFF; CDR3nt: TGTGCCAGCAGTTCTCTAGCGGGGGGGCGCAATGAGCAGTTCTTC